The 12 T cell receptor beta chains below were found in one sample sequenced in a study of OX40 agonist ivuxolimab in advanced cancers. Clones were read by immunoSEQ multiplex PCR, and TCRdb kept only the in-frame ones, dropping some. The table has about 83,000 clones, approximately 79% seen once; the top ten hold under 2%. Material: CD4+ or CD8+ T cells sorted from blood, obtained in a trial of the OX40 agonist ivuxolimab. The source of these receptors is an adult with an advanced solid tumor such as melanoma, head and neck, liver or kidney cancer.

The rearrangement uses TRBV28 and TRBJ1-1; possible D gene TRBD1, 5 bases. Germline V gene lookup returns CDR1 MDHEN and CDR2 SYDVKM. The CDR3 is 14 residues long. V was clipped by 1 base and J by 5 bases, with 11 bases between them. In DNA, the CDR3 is TGTGCCAGCAGTTTATCGGGGGATCGGACTGAAGCTTTCTTT. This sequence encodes CASSLSGDRTEAFF.

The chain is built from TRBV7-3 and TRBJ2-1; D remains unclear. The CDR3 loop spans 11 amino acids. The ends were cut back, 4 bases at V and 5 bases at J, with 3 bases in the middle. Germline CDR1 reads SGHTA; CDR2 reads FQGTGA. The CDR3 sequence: CASSSDNEQFF. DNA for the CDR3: TGTGCCAGCAGCTCAGACAATGAGCAGTTCTTC. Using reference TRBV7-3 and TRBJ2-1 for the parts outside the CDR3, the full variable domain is GAGVSQTPSNKVTEKGKYVELRCDPISGHTALYWYRQSLGQGPEFLIYFQGTGAADDSGLPNDRFFAVRPEGSVSTLKIQRTERGDSAVYLCASSSDNEQFFGPGTRLTVL.

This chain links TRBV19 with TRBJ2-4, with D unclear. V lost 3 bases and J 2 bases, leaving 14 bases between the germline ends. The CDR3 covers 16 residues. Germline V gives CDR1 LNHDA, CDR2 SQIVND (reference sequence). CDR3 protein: CASSISGFGSKNIQYF. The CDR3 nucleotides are TGTGCCAGTAGTATTTCGGGTTTTGGGTCCAAAAACATTCAGTACTTC.

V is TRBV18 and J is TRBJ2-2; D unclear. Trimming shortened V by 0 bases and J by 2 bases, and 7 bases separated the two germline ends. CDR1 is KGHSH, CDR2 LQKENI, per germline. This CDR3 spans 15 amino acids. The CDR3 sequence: CASSPPNLNTGELFF. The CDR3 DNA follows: TGTGCCAGCTCACCACCCAATCTCAACACCGGGGAGCTGTTTTTT.

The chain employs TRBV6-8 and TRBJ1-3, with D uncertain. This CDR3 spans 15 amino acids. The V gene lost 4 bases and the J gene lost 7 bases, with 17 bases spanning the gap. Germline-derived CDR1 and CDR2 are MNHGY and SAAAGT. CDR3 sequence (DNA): TGTGCCAGCAGTTCTGCGGCCCGCTTCCACAACACCATATATTTT. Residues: CASSSAARFHNTIYF.

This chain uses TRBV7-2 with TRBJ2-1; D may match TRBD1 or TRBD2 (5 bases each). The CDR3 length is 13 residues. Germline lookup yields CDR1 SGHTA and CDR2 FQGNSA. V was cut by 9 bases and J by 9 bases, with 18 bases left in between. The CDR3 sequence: CASGTIYNTEQFF. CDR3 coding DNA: TGTGCCAGTGGGACCATTTACAATACTGAGCAGTTCTTC.

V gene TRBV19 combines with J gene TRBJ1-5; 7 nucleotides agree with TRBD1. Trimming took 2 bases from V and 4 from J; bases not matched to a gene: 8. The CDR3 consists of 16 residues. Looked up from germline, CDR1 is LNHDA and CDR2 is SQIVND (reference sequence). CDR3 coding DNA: TGTGCCAGTAGTATAAACAGGGGAATTGGAAATCAGCCCCAGCATTTT. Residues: CASSINRGIGNQPQHF.

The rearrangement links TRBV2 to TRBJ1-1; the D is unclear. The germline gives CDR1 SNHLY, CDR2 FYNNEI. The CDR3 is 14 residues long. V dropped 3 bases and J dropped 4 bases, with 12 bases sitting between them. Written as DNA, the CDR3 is TGTGCCAGCAGTGAGGGCCCTCAGAGCACTGAAGCTTTCTTT. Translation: CASSEGPQSTEAFF.

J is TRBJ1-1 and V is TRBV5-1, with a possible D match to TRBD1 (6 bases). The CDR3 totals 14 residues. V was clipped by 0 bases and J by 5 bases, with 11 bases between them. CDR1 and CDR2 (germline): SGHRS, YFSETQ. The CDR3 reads CASSLDHRGTEAFF. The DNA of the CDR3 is TGCGCCAGCAGCTTGGATCATAGGGGGACTGAAGCTTTCTTT. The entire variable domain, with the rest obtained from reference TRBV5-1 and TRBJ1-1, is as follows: KAGVTQTPRYLIKTRGQQVTLSCSPISGHRSVSWYQQTPGQGLQFLFEYFSETQRNKGNFPGRFSGRQFSNSRSEMNVSTLELGDSALYLCASSLDHRGTEAFFGQGTRLTVV.

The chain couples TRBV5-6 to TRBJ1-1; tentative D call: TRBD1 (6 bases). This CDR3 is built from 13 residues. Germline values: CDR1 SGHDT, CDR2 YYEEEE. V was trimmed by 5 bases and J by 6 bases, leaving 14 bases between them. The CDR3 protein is CASRLQGTSEAFF. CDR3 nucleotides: TGTGCCAGCAGGCTACAGGGAACCTCTGAAGCTTTCTTT.

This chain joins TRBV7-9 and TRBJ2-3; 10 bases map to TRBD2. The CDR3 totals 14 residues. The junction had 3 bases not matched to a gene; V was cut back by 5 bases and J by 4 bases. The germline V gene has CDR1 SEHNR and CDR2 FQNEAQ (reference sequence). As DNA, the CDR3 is TGTGCCAGCAGCGAAGGACTAGCGGCAGATACGCAGTATTTT. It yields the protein CASSEGLAADTQYF.

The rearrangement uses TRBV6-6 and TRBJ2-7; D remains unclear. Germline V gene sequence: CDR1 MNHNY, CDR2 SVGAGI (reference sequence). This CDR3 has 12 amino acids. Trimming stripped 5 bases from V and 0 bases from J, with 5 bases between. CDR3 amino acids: CASSRSSYEQYF. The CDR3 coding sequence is TGTGCCAGCAGTAGGAGCTCCTACGAGCAGTACTTC.